This T cell receptor (beta chain) was identified in a study of CD8+CD57+ T cells in acquired aplastic anemia. As for the study in general: Each DNA sample taken from sorted CD4+ and CD8+ cells came to approximately 3.3 ug on average.

To note about this clonotype: The target antigen is unknown.

Using genomic DNA as the template, TCR beta VDJ and CDR3 profiling was carried out. TCRdb recomputed calls from the reads with MiXCR, one row per CDR3 protein. Of 400,000 to 450,000 distinct CDR3 sequences listed, roughly 64% were seen once; the top ten hold under 4.5%. Findings and limits, study-wide: Researchers report that around 31 CD8+ CDR3 sequences appeared in both patients and controls. Patients did not significantly differ from controls in CD8+ Simpson's diversity.

Input material: sorted CD4+, CD8+, or CD8+CD57+ T cells (not recorded which) from PBMCs. The receptor's source is a human donor in good health, serving as a control.

CDR3 residues: CASSFGTGDSALHF. In DNA, the CDR3 is TGTGCCAGCAGCTTCGGGACTGGGGACTCAGCCCTCCACTTT. The chain joins TRBV2 to TRBJ1-6; possibly TRBD1 for D (5 bases). This CDR3 is built from 14 residues. CDR1 is SNHLY, CDR2 FYNNEI, per germline. The V end was cut by 6 bases, the J end by 14 bases, with 20 bases between.